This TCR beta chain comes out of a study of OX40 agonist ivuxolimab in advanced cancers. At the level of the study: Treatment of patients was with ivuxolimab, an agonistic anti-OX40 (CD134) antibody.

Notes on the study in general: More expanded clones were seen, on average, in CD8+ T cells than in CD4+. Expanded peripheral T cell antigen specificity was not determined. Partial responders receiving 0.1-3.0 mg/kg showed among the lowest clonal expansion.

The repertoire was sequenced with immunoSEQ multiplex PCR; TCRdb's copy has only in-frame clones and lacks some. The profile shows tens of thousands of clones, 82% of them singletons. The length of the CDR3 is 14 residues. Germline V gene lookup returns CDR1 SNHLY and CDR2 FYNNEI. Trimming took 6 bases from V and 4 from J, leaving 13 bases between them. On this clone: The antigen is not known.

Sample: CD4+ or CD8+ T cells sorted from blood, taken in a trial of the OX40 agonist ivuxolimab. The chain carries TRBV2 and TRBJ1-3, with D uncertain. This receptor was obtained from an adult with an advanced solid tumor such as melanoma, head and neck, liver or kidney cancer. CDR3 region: CASSVRATGNTIYF. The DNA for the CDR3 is TGTGCCAGCAGCGTTCGGGCAACGGGAAACACCATATATTTT.